The rows below give T cell receptor beta chains drawn from one sample of a study of cytomegalovirus exposure and HLA in healthy donors. The repertoire was sequenced with immunoSEQ multiplex PCR; TCRdb's copy has only in-frame clones and lacks some. The table shows about 170,000 clones, with approximately 73% occurring only once. Sequences were obtained from PBMCs. The receptors stem from a woman between 18 and 29 years old in good health and CMV-seropositive. Each CDR3 is given with its conserved first and last residue. A D gene is named only where the DNA matches it firmly. Only some rows state a clone size, as once, few, many or a class for expanded clones.

D gene: NA; clone size: NA; J gene: TRBJ2-3; V gene: TRBV4-3; CDR3 protein: CASSQDAVPTDTQYF; CDR3 DNA: TGCGCCAGCAGCCAAGATGCGGTTCCCACAGATACGCAGTATTTT
D gene: NA; clone size: once; J gene: TRBJ1-2; V gene: TRBV5-1; CDR3 protein: CARGGALANYGYTF; CDR3 DNA: TGCGCCAGAGGGGGGGCCCTAGCTAACTATGGCTACACCTTC
D gene: NA; clone size: NA; J gene: TRBJ1-1; V gene: TRBV27; CDR3 protein: CASSLGTNTEAFF; CDR3 DNA: TGTGCCAGCAGTTTAGGGACTAACACTGAAGCTTTCTTT
D gene: TRBD1; clone size: NA; J gene: TRBJ2-2; V gene: TRBV15; CDR3 protein: CATSRSHRGRNTGELFF; CDR3 DNA: TGTGCCACCAGCAGATCCCACAGGGGGCGGAACACCGGGGAGCTGTTTTTT
D gene: NA; clone size: NA; J gene: TRBJ1-6; V gene: TRBV5-1; CDR3 protein: CASSLSGDSPLHF; CDR3 DNA: TGCGCCAGCAGCTTGAGCGGAGATTCACCCCTCCACTTT
D gene: TRBD1; clone size: NA; J gene: TRBJ2-7; V gene: TRBV30; CDR3 protein: CAWSAPGTGYEQYF; CDR3 DNA: TGTGCCTGGAGTGCTCCCGGGACAGGCTACGAGCAGTACTTC
D gene: TRBD1; clone size: NA; J gene: TRBJ2-7; V gene: TRBV10-3; CDR3 protein: CAISSTGDSYEQYF; CDR3 DNA: TGTGCCATCAGTTCGACAGGGGACTCCTACGAGCAGTACTTC
D gene: NA; clone size: few; J gene: TRBJ2-3; V gene: TRBV5-1; CDR3 protein: CASSLAVAINTDTQYF; CDR3 DNA: TGCGCCAGCAGCTTGGCCGTAGCTATCAACACAGATACGCAGTATTTT
D gene: NA; clone size: NA; J gene: TRBJ1-3; V gene: TRBV10-1; CDR3 protein: CASPATDSGNTIYF; CDR3 DNA: TGCGCCAGCCCGGCGACAGACTCTGGAAACACCATATATTTT
D gene: TRBD1; clone size: NA; J gene: TRBJ2-1; V gene: TRBV6-4; CDR3 protein: CASSDSGDSIQFF; CDR3 DNA: TGTGCCAGCAGTGACTCAGGGGACAGTATACAGTTCTTC
D gene: TRBD1; clone size: NA; J gene: TRBJ2-5; V gene: TRBV5-4; CDR3 protein: CASSPRGQETQYF; CDR3 DNA: TGTGCCAGCAGCCCCAGGGGGCAAGAGACCCAGTACTTC
D gene: NA; clone size: NA; J gene: TRBJ2-5; V gene: TRBV7-3; CDR3 protein: CASSLTSSKGETQYF; CDR3 DNA: TGTGCCAGCAGCTTAACGTCTTCTAAGGGGGAGACCCAGTACTTC
D gene: TRBD1; clone size: NA; J gene: TRBJ1-1; V gene: TRBV4-3; CDR3 protein: CASSQGPRTGVMNTEAFF; CDR3 DNA: TGCGCCAGCAGCCAAGGTCCCCGGACAGGGGTCATGAACACTGAAGCTTTCTTT
D gene: NA; clone size: NA; J gene: TRBJ2-1; V gene: TRBV7-9; CDR3 protein: CASSLGPADEQFF; CDR3 DNA: TGTGCCAGCAGCTTAGGCCCTGCGGATGAGCAGTTCTTC
D gene: NA; clone size: once; J gene: TRBJ1-2; V gene: TRBV6-5; CDR3 protein: CASSRRGYGYTF; CDR3 DNA: TGTGCCAGCAGCCGCCGGGGCTATGGCTACACCTTC
D gene: NA; clone size: NA; J gene: TRBJ1-3; V gene: TRBV5-6; CDR3 protein: CASSLRQNSGNTIYF; CDR3 DNA: TGTGCCAGCAGCTTGCGACAGAACTCTGGAAACACCATATATTTT
D gene: NA; clone size: few; J gene: TRBJ2-1; V gene: TRBV27; CDR3 protein: CASSPITGRSSYNEQFF; CDR3 DNA: TGTGCCAGCAGTCCGATCACTGGGAGGAGCTCCTACAATGAGCAGTTCTTC
D gene: NA; clone size: few; J gene: TRBJ2-7; V gene: TRBV28; CDR3 protein: CASSLRQEQYF; CDR3 DNA: TGTGCCAGCAGTCTGAGGCAAGAGCAGTACTTC
D gene: TRBD2; clone size: NA; J gene: TRBJ2-5; V gene: TRBV7-2; CDR3 protein: CASSSGLATRETQYF; CDR3 DNA: TGTGCCAGCAGCTCTGGACTAGCAACTAGAGAGACCCAGTACTTC
D gene: NA; clone size: NA; J gene: TRBJ2-2; V gene: TRBV2; CDR3 protein: CASRQQGIGELFF; CDR3 DNA: TGTGCCAGCAGACAACAGGGAATCGGGGAGCTGTTTTTT
D gene: TRBD1; clone size: NA; J gene: TRBJ2-3; V gene: TRBV27; CDR3 protein: CASSLGTGGPPTDTQYF; CDR3 DNA: TGTGCCAGCAGTCTGGGGACAGGGGGCCCCCCCACAGATACGCAGTATTTT
D gene: TRBD1; clone size: few; J gene: TRBJ1-1; V gene: TRBV7-9; CDR3 protein: CASSTLTGGDTEAFF; CDR3 DNA: TGTGCCAGCAGCACCCTGACAGGGGGCGACACTGAAGCTTTCTTT
D gene: NA; clone size: few; J gene: TRBJ1-1; V gene: TRBV7-2; CDR3 protein: CASSLLLAGKSSGEAFF; CDR3 DNA: TGTGCCAGCAGCTTATTGCTGGCAGGGAAGAGTTCGGGTGAAGCTTTCTTT
D gene: NA; clone size: few; J gene: TRBJ1-5; V gene: TRBV7-3; CDR3 protein: CASSLRWPEMYQPQHF; CDR3 DNA: TGTGCCAGCAGCCTGCGGTGGCCCGAGATGTATCAGCCCCAGCATTTT
D gene: TRBD1; clone size: NA; J gene: TRBJ2-7; V gene: TRBV6-5; CDR3 protein: CASSSRQGPYEQYF; CDR3 DNA: TGTGCCAGCAGTTCCAGACAGGGCCCCTACGAGCAGTACTTC
D gene: TRBD1; clone size: NA; J gene: TRBJ1-3; V gene: TRBV7-2; CDR3 protein: CASSIGTGVPFQSGNTIYF; CDR3 DNA: TGTGCCAGCAGCATCGGGACAGGGGTCCCCTTTCAATCTGGAAACACCATATATTTT
D gene: TRBD1; clone size: once; J gene: TRBJ1-1; V gene: TRBV5-5; CDR3 protein: CASSLGTATEAFF; CDR3 DNA: TGTGCCAGCAGCCTCGGGACAGCCACTGAAGCTTTCTTT
D gene: TRBD1; clone size: once; J gene: TRBJ1-2; V gene: TRBV9; CDR3 protein: CATEDRMLGLVW; CDR3 DNA: TGTGCCACCGAGGACAGGATGCTTGGCTTAGTATGG
D gene: TRBD2; clone size: NA; J gene: TRBJ2-1; V gene: TRBV2; CDR3 protein: CASSEYGTSGEPYNEQFF; CDR3 DNA: TGTGCCAGCAGTGAATATGGGACTAGCGGGGAACCCTACAATGAGCAGTTCTTC
D gene: TRBD1; clone size: NA; J gene: TRBJ2-7; V gene: TRBV6-5; CDR3 protein: CASSYGQGDYEQYF; CDR3 DNA: TGTGCCAGCAGTTATGGACAGGGGGACTACGAGCAGTACTTC
D gene: TRBD1; clone size: NA; J gene: TRBJ2-1; V gene: TRBV5-1; CDR3 protein: CASSLETGASYNEQFF; CDR3 DNA: TGCGCCAGCAGCTTGGAGACAGGGGCGAGCTACAATGAGCAGTTCTTC
D gene: NA; clone size: NA; J gene: TRBJ2-7; V gene: TRBV19; CDR3 protein: CASTTSSGEIYEQYF; CDR3 DNA: TGTGCCAGTACCACCTCTTCAGGGGAGATCTACGAGCAGTACTTC
D gene: NA; clone size: once; J gene: TRBJ2-7; V gene: TRBV5-1; CDR3 protein: CASLWAAYEQYF; CDR3 DNA: TGCGCCAGCCTTTGGGCAGCCTACGAGCAGTACTTC
D gene: NA; clone size: NA; J gene: TRBJ2-2; V gene: TRBV7-9; CDR3 protein: CSSSPFTGELFF; CDR3 DNA: TGTTCCAGCAGTCCCTTCACCGGGGAGCTGTTTTTT
D gene: NA; clone size: NA; J gene: TRBJ1-6; V gene: TRBV30; CDR3 protein: CAWSEIDSSPLHF; CDR3 DNA: TGTGCCTGGAGTGAAATCGATAGTTCACCCCTCCACTTT
D gene: NA; clone size: NA; J gene: TRBJ1-2; V gene: TRBV2; CDR3 protein: CASSDRGAIYGYTF; CDR3 DNA: TGTGCCAGCAGTGACAGGGGCGCTATCTATGGCTACACCTTC
D gene: NA; clone size: NA; J gene: TRBJ2-5; V gene: TRBV7-2; CDR3 protein: CASSLDLNPGGRETQYF; CDR3 DNA: TGTGCCAGCAGCTTAGATCTAAACCCCGGGGGTCGGGAGACCCAGTACTTC
D gene: NA; clone size: few; J gene: TRBJ2-2; V gene: TRBV25-1; CDR3 protein: CASSSPGELFF; CDR3 DNA: TGTGCCAGCAGCTCCCCCGGGGAGCTGTTTTTT
D gene: NA; clone size: NA; J gene: TRBJ1-2; V gene: TRBV15; CDR3 protein: CATSSTRVLIPPNYGYTF; CDR3 DNA: TGTGCCACCAGCAGTACCAGGGTTTTAATTCCTCCTAACTATGGCTACACCTTC
D gene: TRBD2; clone size: NA; J gene: TRBJ2-7; V gene: TRBV18; CDR3 protein: CASSPGTSGTYEQYF; CDR3 DNA: TGTGCCAGCTCACCCGGGACTAGCGGTACCTACGAGCAGTACTTC
D gene: NA; clone size: NA; J gene: TRBJ2-2; V gene: TRBV18; CDR3 protein: CASSLATNTGELFF; CDR3 DNA: TGTGCCAGCTCACTGGCAACGAACACCGGGGAGCTGTTTTTT
D gene: TRBD2; clone size: NA; J gene: TRBJ2-3; V gene: TRBV7-2; CDR3 protein: CASSPSGGTDTQYF; CDR3 DNA: TGTGCCAGCAGTCCTAGCGGGGGCACAGATACGCAGTATTTT
D gene: NA; clone size: NA; J gene: TRBJ2-3; V gene: TRBV6-5; CDR3 protein: CASSRSGLRADTQYF; CDR3 DNA: TGTGCCAGCAGTCGTTCGGGACTGCGGGCAGATACGCAGTATTTT
D gene: TRBD1; clone size: NA; J gene: TRBJ1-3; V gene: TRBV4-3; CDR3 protein: CASSQIGGHGNTIYF; CDR3 DNA: TGCGCCAGCAGCCAAATAGGGGGCCATGGAAACACCATATATTTT
D gene: NA; clone size: NA; J gene: TRBJ2-3; V gene: TRBV7-2; CDR3 protein: CASSFRGVGGTQYF; CDR3 DNA: TGTGCCAGCAGCTTTAGGGGCGTGGGCGGTACGCAGTATTTT
D gene: NA; clone size: NA; J gene: TRBJ1-2; V gene: TRBV5-6; CDR3 protein: CASSLTPSRGYTF; CDR3 DNA: TGTGCCAGCAGCTTAACTCCCTCACGAGGCTACACCTTC
D gene: TRBD2; clone size: NA; J gene: TRBJ2-1; V gene: TRBV7-3; CDR3 protein: CASSATSGSYNEQFF; CDR3 DNA: TGTGCCAGCAGCGCAACTAGCGGTTCCTACAATGAGCAGTTCTTC
D gene: NA; clone size: NA; J gene: TRBJ2-7; V gene: TRBV11-2; CDR3 protein: CASSLFGGGGEQYF; CDR3 DNA: TGTGCCAGCAGCTTATTTGGGGGCGGAGGAGAGCAGTACTTC
D gene: TRBD1; clone size: NA; J gene: TRBJ1-2; V gene: TRBV10-1; CDR3 protein: CATLDRGFYGYTF; CDR3 DNA: TGCGCCACCCTCGACAGGGGATTCTATGGCTACACCTTC
D gene: TRBD2; clone size: NA; J gene: TRBJ2-1; V gene: TRBV7-2; CDR3 protein: CASSLSSGVSYNEQFF; CDR3 DNA: TGTGCCAGCAGCTTGTCGAGCGGGGTATCCTACAATGAGCAGTTCTTC
D gene: NA; clone size: few; J gene: TRBJ2-1; V gene: TRBV27; CDR3 protein: CASTTGVYNEQFF; CDR3 DNA: TGTGCCAGCACCACGGGGGTATACAATGAGCAGTTCTTC
D gene: TRBD2; clone size: NA; J gene: TRBJ2-1; V gene: TRBV4-3; CDR3 protein: CASSQALAGGREQFF; CDR3 DNA: TGCGCCAGCAGCCAAGCCCTAGCGGGGGGCCGAGAGCAGTTCTTC
D gene: TRBD1; clone size: NA; J gene: TRBJ1-4; V gene: TRBV5-4; CDR3 protein: CASSLQGVATNEKLFF; CDR3 DNA: TGTGCCAGCAGCTTACAGGGGGTGGCAACTAATGAAAAACTGTTTTTT
D gene: TRBD1; clone size: few; J gene: TRBJ1-4; V gene: TRBV4-1; CDR3 protein: CASSLQGVTNEKLFF; CDR3 DNA: TGCGCCAGCAGTCTTCAGGGGGTAACTAATGAAAAACTGTTTTTT